The following is a T cell receptor (beta chain) sequence with its context. Antigen: not known. The entry originates in a study of T cell repertoires in cytomegalovirus infection. Study-wide context: TCR beta signatures that were public indicated CMV infection and matching HLA type.

TCRdb re-called the reads through MiXCR, storing one row per CDR3 protein. Seen here are some 240,000 distinct CDR3 sequences, 15% to 20% observed once, and the top ten hold less than 60%. Study outcomes and limitations: Pooled public TCR beta family frequency picked out CMV carriers with the relevant HLA. Across the ex vivo response, the dominant clonotypes were HLA-C-restricted CMV-specific TCR beta clonotypes.

This CDR3 is 16 amino acids long. The V gene's germline CDR1 is PRHDT and CDR2 FYEKMQ (reference sequence). Trimming at V came to 5 bases and at J to 5 bases, leaving 12 bases not matched to a gene. The receptor was derived from a human donor in good health (CMV status not recorded). Some clones in this sample may be carry-over from other donors' samples. The chain employs TRBV13 and TRBJ1-5; 7 bases line up with TRBD1. The specimen was CD8+ T cells from PBMCs. The CDR3 loop reads CASSLTRGEYYQPQHF. In DNA, the CDR3 is TGTGCCAGCAGCCTGACCAGGGGGGAGTACTATCAGCCCCAGCATTTT.